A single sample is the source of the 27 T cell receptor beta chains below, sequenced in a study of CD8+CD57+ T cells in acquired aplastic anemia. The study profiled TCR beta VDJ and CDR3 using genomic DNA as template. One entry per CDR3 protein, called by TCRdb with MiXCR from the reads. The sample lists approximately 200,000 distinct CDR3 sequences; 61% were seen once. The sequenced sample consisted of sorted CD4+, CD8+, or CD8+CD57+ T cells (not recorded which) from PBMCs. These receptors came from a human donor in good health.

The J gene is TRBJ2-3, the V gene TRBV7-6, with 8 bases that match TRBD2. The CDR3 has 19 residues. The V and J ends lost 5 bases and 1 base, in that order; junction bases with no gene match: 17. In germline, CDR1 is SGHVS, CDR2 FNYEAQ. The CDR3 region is CASSATPYPGGLGTDTQYF. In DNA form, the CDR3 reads TGTGCCAGCAGCGCAACTCCATATCCGGGGGGGCTGGGCACAGATACGCAGTATTTT.

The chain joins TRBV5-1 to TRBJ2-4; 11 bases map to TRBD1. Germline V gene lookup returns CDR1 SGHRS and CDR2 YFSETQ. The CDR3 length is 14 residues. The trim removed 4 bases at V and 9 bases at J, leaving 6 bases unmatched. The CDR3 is CASSDRDRGIIQYF. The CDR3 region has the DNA TGCGCCAGCAGCGACCGGGACAGGGGGATCATTCAGTACTTC.

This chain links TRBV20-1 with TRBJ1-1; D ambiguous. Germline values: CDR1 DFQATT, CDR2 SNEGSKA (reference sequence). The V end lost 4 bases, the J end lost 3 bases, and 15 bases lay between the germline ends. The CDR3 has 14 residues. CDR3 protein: CSAIWPVGHTEAFF. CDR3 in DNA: TGCAGTGCTATCTGGCCGGTCGGTCACACTGAAGCTTTCTTT.

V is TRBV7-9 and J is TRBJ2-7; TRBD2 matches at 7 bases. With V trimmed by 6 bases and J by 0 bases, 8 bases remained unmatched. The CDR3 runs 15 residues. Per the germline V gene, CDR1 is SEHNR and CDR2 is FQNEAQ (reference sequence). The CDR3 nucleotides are TGTGCCAGCAGTTACGTGGGGGGGAGCTCCTACGAGCAGTACTTC. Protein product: CASSYVGGSSYEQYF.

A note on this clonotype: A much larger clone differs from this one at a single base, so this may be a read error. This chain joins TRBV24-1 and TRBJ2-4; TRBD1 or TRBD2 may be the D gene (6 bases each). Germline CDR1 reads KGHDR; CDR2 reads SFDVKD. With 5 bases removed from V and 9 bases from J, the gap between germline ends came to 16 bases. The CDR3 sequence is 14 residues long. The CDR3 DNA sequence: TGTGCCACCAGTGGGGACAAGGGGGGAGGCATTCAGTACTTC. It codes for CATSGDKGGGIQYF.

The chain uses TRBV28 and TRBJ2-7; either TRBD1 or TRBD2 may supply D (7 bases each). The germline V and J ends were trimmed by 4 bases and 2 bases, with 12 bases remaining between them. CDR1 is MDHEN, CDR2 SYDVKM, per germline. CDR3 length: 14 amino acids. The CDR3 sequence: CASSSAGGAYEQYF. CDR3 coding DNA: TGTGCCAGCAGTTCGGCAGGGGGGGCCTACGAGCAGTACTTC.

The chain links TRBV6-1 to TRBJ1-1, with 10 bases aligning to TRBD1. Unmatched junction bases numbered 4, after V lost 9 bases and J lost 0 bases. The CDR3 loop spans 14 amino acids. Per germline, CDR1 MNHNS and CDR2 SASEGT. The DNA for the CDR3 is TGTGCCAGTCATGACAGGGGGCTGAACACTGAAGCTTTCTTT. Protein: CASHDRGLNTEAFF.

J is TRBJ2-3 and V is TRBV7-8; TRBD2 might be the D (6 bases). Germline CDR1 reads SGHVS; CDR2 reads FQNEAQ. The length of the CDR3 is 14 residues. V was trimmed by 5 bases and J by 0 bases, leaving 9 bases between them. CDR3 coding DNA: TGTGCCAGCAGCGGGGGGTCTAGCACAGATACGCAGTATTTT. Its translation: CASSGGSSTDTQYF.

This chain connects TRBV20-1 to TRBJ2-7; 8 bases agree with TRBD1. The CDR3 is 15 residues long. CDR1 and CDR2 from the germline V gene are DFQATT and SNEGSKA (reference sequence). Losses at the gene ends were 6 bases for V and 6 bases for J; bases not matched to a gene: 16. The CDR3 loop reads CSAPGDGQGNPEQYF. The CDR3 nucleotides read TGCAGTGCCCCAGGGGACGGACAGGGTAATCCCGAGCAGTACTTC.

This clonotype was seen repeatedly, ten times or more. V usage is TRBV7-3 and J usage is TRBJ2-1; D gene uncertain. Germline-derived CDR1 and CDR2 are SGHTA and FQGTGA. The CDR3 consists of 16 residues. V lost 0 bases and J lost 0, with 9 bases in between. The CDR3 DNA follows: TGTGCCAGCAGCTTAACACAGAGCAGCTCCTACAATGAGCAGTTCTTC. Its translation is CASSLTQSSSYNEQFF. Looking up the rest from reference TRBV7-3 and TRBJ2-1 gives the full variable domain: GAGVSQTPSNKVTEKGKYVELRCDPISGHTALYWYRQSLGQGPEFLIYFQGTGAADDSGLPNDRFFAVRPEGSVSTLKIQRTERGDSAVYLCASSLTQSSSYNEQFFGPGTRLTVL.

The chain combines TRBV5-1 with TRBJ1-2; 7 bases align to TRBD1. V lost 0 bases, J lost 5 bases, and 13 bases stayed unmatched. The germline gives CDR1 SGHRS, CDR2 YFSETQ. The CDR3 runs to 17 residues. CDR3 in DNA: TGCGCCAGCAGCTTGGAGACAGGGACCGTGGGCTTGTATGGCTACACCTTC. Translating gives CASSLETGTVGLYGYTF.

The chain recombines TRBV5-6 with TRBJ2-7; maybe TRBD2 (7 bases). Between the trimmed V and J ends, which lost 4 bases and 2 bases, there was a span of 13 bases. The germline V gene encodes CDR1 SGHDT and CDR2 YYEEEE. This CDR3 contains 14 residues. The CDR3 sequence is CASSHARGPYEQYF. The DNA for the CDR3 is TGTGCCAGCAGCCATGCGCGGGGGCCCTACGAGCAGTACTTC.

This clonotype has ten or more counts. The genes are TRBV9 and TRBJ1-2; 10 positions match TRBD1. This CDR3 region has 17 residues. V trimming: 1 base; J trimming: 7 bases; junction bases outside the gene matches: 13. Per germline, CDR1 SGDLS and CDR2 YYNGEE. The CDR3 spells CASSVTGGSGTGVGYTF. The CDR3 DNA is TGTGCCAGCAGCGTAACCGGCGGGTCCGGGACAGGGGTTGGCTACACCTTC.

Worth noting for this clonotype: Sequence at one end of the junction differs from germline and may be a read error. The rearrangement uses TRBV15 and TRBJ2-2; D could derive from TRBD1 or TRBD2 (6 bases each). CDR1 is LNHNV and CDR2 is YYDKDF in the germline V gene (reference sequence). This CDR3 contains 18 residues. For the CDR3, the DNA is TGCGCCACCAGCAGAGTTAGCCCTATGGGGGGCGGAGCCGGGGAGCTGCTTTTT. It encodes CATSRVSPMGGGAGELLF.

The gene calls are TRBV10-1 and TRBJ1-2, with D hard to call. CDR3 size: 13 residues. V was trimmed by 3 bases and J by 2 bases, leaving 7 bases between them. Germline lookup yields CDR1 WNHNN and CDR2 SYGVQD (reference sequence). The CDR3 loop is CASSEGLNYGYTF. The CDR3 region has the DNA TGCGCCAGCAGTGAAGGATTGAACTATGGCTACACCTTC.

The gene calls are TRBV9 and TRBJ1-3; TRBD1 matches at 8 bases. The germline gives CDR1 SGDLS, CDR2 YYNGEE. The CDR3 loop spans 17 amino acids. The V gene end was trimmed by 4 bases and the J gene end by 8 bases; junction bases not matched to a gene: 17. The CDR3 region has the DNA TGTGCCAGCAGCACCAGGACAGGGAATTTCTATGGCTACACCATATATTTT. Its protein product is CASSTRTGNFYGYTIYF. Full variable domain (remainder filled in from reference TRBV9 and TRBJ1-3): DSGVTQTPKHLITATGQRVTLRCSPRSGDLSVYWYQQSLDQGLQFLIQYYNGEERAKGNILERFSAQQFPDLHSELNLSSLELGDSALYFCASSTRTGNFYGYTIYFGEGSWLTVV.

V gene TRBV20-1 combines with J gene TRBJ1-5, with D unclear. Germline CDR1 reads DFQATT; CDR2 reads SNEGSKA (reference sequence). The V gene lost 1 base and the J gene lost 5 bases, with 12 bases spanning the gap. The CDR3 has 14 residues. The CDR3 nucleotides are TGCAGTGCTAGAGTTGAGTCGCTCTATCAGCCCCAGCATTTT. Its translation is CSARVESLYQPQHF.

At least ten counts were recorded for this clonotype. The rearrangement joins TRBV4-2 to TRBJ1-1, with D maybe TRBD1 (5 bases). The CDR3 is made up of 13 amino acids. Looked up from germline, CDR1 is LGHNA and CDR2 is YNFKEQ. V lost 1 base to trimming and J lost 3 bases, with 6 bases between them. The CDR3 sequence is CASSQGGYTEAFF. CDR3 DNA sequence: TGTGCCAGCAGCCAAGGGGGGTACACTGAAGCTTTCTTT.

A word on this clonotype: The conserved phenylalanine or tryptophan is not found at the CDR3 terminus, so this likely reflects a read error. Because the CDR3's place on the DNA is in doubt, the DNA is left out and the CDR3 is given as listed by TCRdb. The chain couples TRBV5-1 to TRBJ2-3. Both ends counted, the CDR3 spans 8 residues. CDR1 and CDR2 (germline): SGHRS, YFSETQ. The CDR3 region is CASSLGKE.

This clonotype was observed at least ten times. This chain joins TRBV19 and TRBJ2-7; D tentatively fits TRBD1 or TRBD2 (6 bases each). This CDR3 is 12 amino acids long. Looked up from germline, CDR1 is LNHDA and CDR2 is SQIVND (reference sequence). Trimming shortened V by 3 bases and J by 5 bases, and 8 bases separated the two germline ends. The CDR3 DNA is TGTGCCAGTAGTATCGGGGGCGACGAGCAGTACTTC. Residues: CASSIGGDEQYF.

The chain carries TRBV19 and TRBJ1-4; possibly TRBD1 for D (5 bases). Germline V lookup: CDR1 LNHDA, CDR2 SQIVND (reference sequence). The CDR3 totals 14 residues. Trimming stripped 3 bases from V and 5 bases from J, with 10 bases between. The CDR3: CASSIGAGNEKLFF. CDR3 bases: TGTGCCAGTAGTATTGGGGCGGGGAATGAAAAACTGTTTTTT.

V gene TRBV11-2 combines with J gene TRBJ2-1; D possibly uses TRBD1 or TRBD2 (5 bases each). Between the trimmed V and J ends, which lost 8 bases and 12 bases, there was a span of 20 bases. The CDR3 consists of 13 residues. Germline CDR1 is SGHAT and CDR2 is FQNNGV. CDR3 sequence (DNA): TGTGCCAGCTCCCCCCTCGGGGAAAGGGGGCAGTTCTTC. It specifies CASSPLGERGQFF.

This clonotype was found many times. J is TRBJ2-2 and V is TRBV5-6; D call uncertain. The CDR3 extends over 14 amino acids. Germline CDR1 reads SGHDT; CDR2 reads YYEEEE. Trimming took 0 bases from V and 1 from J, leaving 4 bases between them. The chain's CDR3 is CASSLVGNTGELFF. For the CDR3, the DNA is TGTGCCAGCAGCTTGGTGGGGAACACCGGGGAGCTGTTTTTT.

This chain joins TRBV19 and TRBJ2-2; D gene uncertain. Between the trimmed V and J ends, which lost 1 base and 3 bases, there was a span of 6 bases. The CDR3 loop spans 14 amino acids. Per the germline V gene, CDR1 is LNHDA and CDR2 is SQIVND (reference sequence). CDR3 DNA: TGTGCCAGTAGTATAGGAGCCCACACCGGGGAGCTGTTTTTT. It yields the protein CASSIGAHTGELFF.

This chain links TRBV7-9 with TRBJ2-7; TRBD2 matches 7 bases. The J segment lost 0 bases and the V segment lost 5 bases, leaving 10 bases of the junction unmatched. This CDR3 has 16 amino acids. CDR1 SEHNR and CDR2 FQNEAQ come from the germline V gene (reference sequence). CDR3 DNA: TGTGCCAGCAGCCCCGGGCTAGCGGTAACCTCCTACGAGCAGTACTTC. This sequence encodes CASSPGLAVTSYEQYF. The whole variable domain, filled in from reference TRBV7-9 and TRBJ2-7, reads DTGVSQNPRHKITKRGQNVTFRCDPISEHNRLYWYRQTLGQGPEFLTYFQNEAQLEKSRLLSDRFSAERPKGSFSTLEIQRTEQGDSAMYLCASSPGLAVTSYEQYFGPGTRLTVT.

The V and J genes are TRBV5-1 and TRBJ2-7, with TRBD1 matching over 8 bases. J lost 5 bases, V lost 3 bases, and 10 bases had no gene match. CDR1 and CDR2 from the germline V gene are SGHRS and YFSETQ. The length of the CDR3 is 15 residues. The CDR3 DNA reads TGCGCCAGCAGCTCAACAGGACAGGGTCGCCACGAGCAGTACTTC. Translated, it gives CASSSTGQGRHEQYF.

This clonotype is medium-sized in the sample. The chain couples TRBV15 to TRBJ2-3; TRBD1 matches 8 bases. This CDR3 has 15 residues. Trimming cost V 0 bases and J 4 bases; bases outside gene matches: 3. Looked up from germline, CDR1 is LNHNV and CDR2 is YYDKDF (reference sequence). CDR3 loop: CATSRDRTGPDTQYF. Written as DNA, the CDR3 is TGTGCCACCAGCAGAGATCGGACAGGGCCAGATACGCAGTATTTT.